This entry describes one T cell receptor beta chain. Its antigen remains unknown. Produced via immunoSEQ multiplex PCR; TCRdb's table is partial and in-frame only. Here the sample spans 68,000 or so clones, roughly four fifths being singletons. This entry belongs to a study of PD-L1 blockade in urothelial cancer. For the study at large: The patients first took atezolizumab in about 2014, receiving 1,200 mg intravenously every 3 weeks. Whole-study results and caveats: Sub-median blood TCR clonality before treatment predicted longer survival.

Time point: pretreatment peripheral blood. This specimen consisted of PBMCs, obtained around atezolizumab (anti-PD-L1) treatment. The source is a man between 65 and 85 years old with urothelial cancer.

In nucleotides, the CDR3 is TGTGCCAGCAGCTTGGCTACAGGGGCGCTGGAGACCCAGTACTTC. It translates to CASSLATGALETQYF. V usage is TRBV5-4 and J usage is TRBJ2-5; TRBD1 aligns across 7 bases. The CDR3 extends over 15 amino acids. Trimming took 0 bases from V and 5 from J; bases not matched to a gene: 7. CDR1 and CDR2 (germline): SGHNT, YYREEE (reference sequence).